This T cell receptor (beta chain) derives from a study of a mutant IDH1 vaccine in newly diagnosed glioma. CDR3 length: 12 residues. The V gene lost 8 bases and the J gene lost 0 bases, with 5 bases spanning the gap. Germline V gene sequence: CDR1 SNHLY, CDR2 FYNNEI. The protocol was immunoSEQ multiplex PCR, while the TCRdb copy is restricted to in-frame clones and leaves out a portion. This sample has 95,000 to 120,000 clones, with 85% to 90% found just once. In regard to this clone: Its antigen is not identified.

Time point: week 11, during vaccination. Every vaccine dose comprised 300 ug of mutant IDH1 20-mer peptide plus topical imiquimod. The source was PBMCs, collected from a glioma patient whose treatment included an IDH1 peptide vaccine. This chain uses TRBV2 with TRBJ2-4; D ambiguous. The clonotype was recovered from a woman aged 45-65 years with glioma. The CDR3 protein is CASGLAKNIQYF. CDR3 DNA sequence: TGTGCCAGCGGATTAGCCAAAAACATTCAGTACTTC.